This T cell receptor beta chain was observed in a study of T cells in Graves' hyperthyroidism and ophthalmopathy (dated by TCRdb to between 2018 and 2020). Regarding the complete study: Peripheral blood was collected at initial diagnosis, before any treatment. Once sampling was done, hyperthyroidism patients were given methimazole at a starting dose of 30 mg daily, whereas ophthalmopathy patients were given high-dose intravenous methylprednisolone. For training and testing, the 80 to 100 patients in the discovery cohort were randomly divided in a 7:3 ratio. Whether ophthalmopathy could be predicted prospectively was tested in an independent validation cohort made up of under 20 hyperthyroidism patients plus 17 patients who later progressed to ophthalmopathy. A discovery cohort of about a hundred patients, 43 with Graves' ophthalmopathy and approximately 60 with stable Graves' hyperthyroidism, was used to find distinguishing TCR V-J signatures. Thyroid tissue and blood T-cell repertoires from six Graves' hyperthyroidism patients were also compared in the study. The paper reports TCR Vbeta CDR3 sequencing of 140 or so peripheral blood samples: under 45 ophthalmopathy, fewer than 85 hyperthyroidism and approximately 17 progressor patients. Results the study describes overall, beyond this receptor: During validation, the model predicted progression to ophthalmopathy a median of about 6.5 months ahead of onset, with around 71% sensitivity and 72.22% specificity. A 13 V-J signature model separated ophthalmopathy from stable hyperthyroidism, with about 88% sensitivity and about 81% specificity in cross-validation and 80%/75% in testing. Sample size was not statistically predetermined, and investigators were not blinded to group allocation. Most expanded thyroid clonotypes (frequency above 0.001) were also detected in blood, a finding suggesting that blood repertoires may reflect thyroid immune responses.

The sample holds a few counts of this clonotype. The antigen this receptor binds is unknown. Qualities for individual bases were not recorded, and no much larger clone is one base off. As encoded in the germline V gene, CDR1 is KGHSH while CDR2 is LQKENI. At the junction V is shortened by 3 bases and J by 5 bases, with 14 bases in between. There are 14 amino acids in the CDR3, from cysteine to phenylalanine inclusive. Only the CDR3 DNA is retained, 42 bases long and in frame from the first base. TCR beta CDR3 regions were amplified from RNA transcripts. The TCR CDR3 was subjected to a first round of RT-PCR using the HTBI primer set and the Qiagen OneStep RT-PCR kit. Libraries were constructed in a second round of multiplex PCR, after which size selection and purification were carried out. The libraries were sequenced on an Illumina HiSeq2000 using paired-end 100 bp reads. In the paper's pipeline: SOAPnuke was used to process the raw data, removing reads that contained adapters or uncalled bases, had a mean Phred below 15, or lacked an exact match to the constant primer or identifier. High-quality paired reads were merged with COPE v1.2.5, and unique nucleotide sequences were defined as clonotypes. MiTCR v1.1 was used to align the clonotypes against IMGT TRBV, TRBD and TRBJ reference segments. The analysis was restricted to V-J combinations with a frequency above 0.0001, which together covered approximately 99% of the repertoires. A TCS score was defined as the ratio of F50 (clonal expansion) to E x V (chaos), with BLOSUM62-based TCRdist applied between CDR3 peptides within each V-J. Welch's t-statistics and random forest reduced roughly 530 V-J features to fewer than 15, which were used in a naive Bayes classifier (R e1071). TCRdb reran the public reads through fastp at Q25 and MiXCR, keeping productive beta chains. Duplicate CDR3 protein sequences are folded into a single record with the most common DNA and genes. V and J calls and clone size were set by TCRdb, not the authors. This sample holds 400,000 to 550,000 distinct CDR3 sequences; approximately 25% were observed only once. The top ten hold approximately 10% of the sample.

In the ophthalmopathy patients, disease was moderately to severely active, with a Clinical Activity Score of 3 or more, a NOSPECS grade of 4 or more, and a duration of less than 3 months. The study excluded patients with uncontrolled infections, other autoimmune diseases, pregnancy or lactation. Diagnoses were based on clinical symptoms, serum thyroxine and TRAb, thyroid ultrasound and orbital computed tomography. PBMCs were isolated from 7.5 to 10 ml of fresh peripheral blood by Ficoll-Paque density gradient centrifugation. Total RNA was extracted with Trizol reagent, and quality was checked on an Agilent 2100 Bioanalyzer.

Sequences were obtained from blood. The sequence is built from TRBV18 and TRBJ2-7; a confident D gene designation cannot be given. The sequence came from a woman under 40 with Graves' ophthalmopathy. Here the CDR3 is given as CASSPGQVGHEQYF. The sequenced DNA is TGTGCCAGCTCACCTGGGCAGGTGGGCCACGAGCAGTACTTC.